Listed below are T cell receptor beta chains from one sample, sequenced in a study of T cell changes during pregnancy in multiple sclerosis. Method: immunoSEQ multiplex PCR; TCRdb's copy keeps in-frame clones and lacks some. The profile covers roughly 35,000 clones, with 92% appearing a single time and approximately 0.45% taken by the ten largest. The input for sequencing was CD4+ T cells from peripheral blood mononuclear cells, taken after pregnancy. These receptor sequences come from a female donor with multiple sclerosis, enrolled in a pregnancy study. Each CDR3 is given with its conserved first and last residue. Each record gives: J gene, D gene, clone size, CDR3 length, V gene, CDR3 DNA, CDR3 protein. The D gene is left open where the match is weak. Expanded clones are given a class, and other clones once, few, many or no size at all.

J gene: TRBJ1-5
D gene: TRBD1
clone size: NA
CDR3 length: 18
V gene: TRBV2
CDR3 DNA: TGTGCCAGCAGCCGCCGGGACAGGACATTCCCAAAAAATCAGCCCCAGCATTTT
CDR3 protein: CASSRRDRTFPKNQPQHF

J gene: TRBJ1-1
D gene: TRBD1
clone size: once
CDR3 length: 16
V gene: TRBV15
CDR3 DNA: TGTGCCACCAGCAGCCGGACAGGGTATATGGGCACTGAAGCTTTCTTT
CDR3 protein: CATSSRTGYMGTEAFF

J gene: TRBJ1-1
D gene: TRBD1
clone size: once
CDR3 length: 15
V gene: TRBV6-6
CDR3 DNA: TGTGCCAGCAGTCTGGCCGGACAGGGTAGCACTGAAGCTTTCTTT
CDR3 protein: CASSLAGQGSTEAFF

J gene: TRBJ2-4
D gene: NA
clone size: NA
CDR3 length: 15
V gene: TRBV5-5
CDR3 DNA: TGTGCCAGCAGCTCCCTGAGGGAAACCAAAAACATTCAGTACTTC
CDR3 protein: CASSSLRETKNIQYF

J gene: TRBJ2-5
D gene: NA
clone size: NA
CDR3 length: 17
V gene: TRBV27
CDR3 DNA: TGTGCCAGCCAATCCCCTCGGACTGACAAGAACCAAGAGACCCAGTACTTC
CDR3 protein: CASQSPRTDKNQETQYF

J gene: TRBJ1-3
D gene: NA
clone size: NA
CDR3 length: 16
V gene: TRBV28
CDR3 DNA: TGTGCCAGCAGTTTACACGGCAGGGAGGAAGGAAACACCATATATTTT
CDR3 protein: CASSLHGREEGNTIYF

J gene: TRBJ2-7
D gene: NA
clone size: NA
CDR3 length: 13
V gene: TRBV4-1
CDR3 DNA: TGCGCCAGCAGCCCTCCCGAGGAATACGAGCAGTACTTC
CDR3 protein: CASSPPEEYEQYF

J gene: TRBJ1-1
D gene: NA
clone size: NA
CDR3 length: 13
V gene: TRBV6-1
CDR3 DNA: TGTGCCAGCAGTGGAACAGTGAACACTGAAGCTTTCTTT
CDR3 protein: CASSGTVNTEAFF

J gene: TRBJ2-7
D gene: TRBD1
clone size: NA
CDR3 length: 16
V gene: TRBV2
CDR3 DNA: TGTGCCAGCAGTGAGGTCGGACAGGGCGTCGCCTACGAGCAGTACTTC
CDR3 protein: CASSEVGQGVAYEQYF

J gene: TRBJ1-1
D gene: NA
clone size: once
CDR3 length: 13
V gene: TRBV4-1
CDR3 DNA: TGCGCCAGCAGTCTCCGGGTGAACACTGAAGCTTTCTTT
CDR3 protein: CASSLRVNTEAFF

J gene: TRBJ1-2
D gene: TRBD1
clone size: NA
CDR3 length: 12
V gene: TRBV27
CDR3 DNA: TGTGCCAGCAGTTCTGACAGGGGAGGCTACACCTTC
CDR3 protein: CASSSDRGGYTF

J gene: TRBJ2-1
D gene: NA
clone size: NA
CDR3 length: 15
V gene: TRBV7-3
CDR3 DNA: TGTGCCAGCAGCCCCGGACTACGGGGTTACAATGAGCAGTTCTTC
CDR3 protein: CASSPGLRGYNEQFF

J gene: TRBJ2-7
D gene: TRBD1
clone size: NA
CDR3 length: 14
V gene: TRBV13
CDR3 DNA: TGTGCCAGCAGCTTTACAGGGGTTTCCTACGAGCAGTACTTC
CDR3 protein: CASSFTGVSYEQYF

J gene: TRBJ2-3
D gene: TRBD1
clone size: NA
CDR3 length: 16
V gene: TRBV25-1
CDR3 DNA: TGTGCCAGCAGTCGTTGGACAGGTACCTACACAGATACGCAGTATTTT
CDR3 protein: CASSRWTGTYTDTQYF

J gene: TRBJ2-5
D gene: TRBD2
clone size: NA
CDR3 length: 17
V gene: TRBV5-5
CDR3 DNA: TGTGCCAGCAGCTTGAGAGCCAGCGGGGGATTTCAAGAGACCCAGTACTTC
CDR3 protein: CASSLRASGGFQETQYF

J gene: TRBJ1-5
D gene: NA
clone size: NA
CDR3 length: 15
V gene: TRBV4-2
CDR3 DNA: TGTGCCAGCAGCCAAGACGACAGCTTTAATCAGCCCCAGCATTTT
CDR3 protein: CASSQDDSFNQPQHF

J gene: TRBJ2-7
D gene: NA
clone size: NA
CDR3 length: 14
V gene: TRBV28
CDR3 DNA: TGTGCCAGCAGTCTCGATACAGGTCCCCACGAGCAGTACTTC
CDR3 protein: CASSLDTGPHEQYF

J gene: TRBJ2-3
D gene: TRBD2
clone size: NA
CDR3 length: 16
V gene: TRBV27
CDR3 DNA: TGTGCCAGCAGTGCCAGACTAGCGGGAGGGCCAGATACGCAGTATTTT
CDR3 protein: CASSARLAGGPDTQYF

J gene: TRBJ1-3
D gene: NA
clone size: NA
CDR3 length: 16
V gene: TRBV14
CDR3 DNA: TGTGCCAGCAGCTACGTGGGTTTCGGGGTTGGAAACACCATATATTTT
CDR3 protein: CASSYVGFGVGNTIYF

J gene: TRBJ2-7
D gene: TRBD1
clone size: NA
CDR3 length: 12
V gene: TRBV18
CDR3 DNA: TGTGCCAGCTCATTACAGGGGACCGAGCAGTACTTC
CDR3 protein: CASSLQGTEQYF

J gene: TRBJ1-2
D gene: TRBD1
clone size: NA
CDR3 length: 14
V gene: TRBV7-6
CDR3 DNA: TGTGCCAGCAGCGGTGGGACAGGGGGCTATGGCTACACCTTC
CDR3 protein: CASSGGTGGYGYTF

J gene: TRBJ2-1
D gene: TRBD2
clone size: NA
CDR3 length: 15
V gene: TRBV19
CDR3 DNA: TGTGCCAGTAGTATAGTGGGACTAGCTGACAATGAGCAGTTCTTC
CDR3 protein: CASSIVGLADNEQFF

J gene: TRBJ2-2
D gene: TRBD1
clone size: NA
CDR3 length: 15
V gene: TRBV5-1
CDR3 DNA: TGCGCCAGCAGCTTGCAGACAGGGAGCACCGGGGAGCTGTTTTTT
CDR3 protein: CASSLQTGSTGELFF

J gene: TRBJ2-7
D gene: TRBD2
clone size: once
CDR3 length: 18
V gene: TRBV7-8
CDR3 DNA: TGTGCCAGCAGCTTAGTTTCTAGCGGGAGGGTAAAAATCTACGAGCAGTACTTC
CDR3 protein: CASSLVSSGRVKIYEQYF

J gene: TRBJ1-6
D gene: NA
clone size: NA
CDR3 length: 15
V gene: TRBV19
CDR3 DNA: TGTGCCAGTAGTATATCGGGGTGGGGTAATTCACCCCTCCACTTT
CDR3 protein: CASSISGWGNSPLHF

J gene: TRBJ2-1
D gene: TRBD2
clone size: NA
CDR3 length: 13
V gene: TRBV10-3
CDR3 DNA: TGTGCCACGCGGGGACTAGCGGACAATGAGCAGTTCTTC
CDR3 protein: CATRGLADNEQFF

J gene: TRBJ2-2
D gene: TRBD2
clone size: NA
CDR3 length: 18
V gene: TRBV7-3
CDR3 DNA: TGTGCCAGCAGCGGAACGGGACTAGCGGGGGGGCTCGGCGGGGAGCTGTTTTTT
CDR3 protein: CASSGTGLAGGLGGELFF

J gene: TRBJ2-4
D gene: NA
clone size: once
CDR3 length: 14
V gene: TRBV7-2
CDR3 DNA: TGTGCCAGCAGTCATTCACGGGCCAAAAACATTCAGTACTTC
CDR3 protein: CASSHSRAKNIQYF

J gene: TRBJ2-7
D gene: NA
clone size: NA
CDR3 length: 11
V gene: TRBV7-9
CDR3 DNA: TGTGCCAGCAGCCCCGGGGACGAGCAGTACTTC
CDR3 protein: CASSPGDEQYF

J gene: TRBJ2-1
D gene: TRBD2
clone size: NA
CDR3 length: 16
V gene: TRBV7-2
CDR3 DNA: TGTGCCAGCAGCCCTGGGGGAGGGAGGGGATACAATGAGCAGTTCTTC
CDR3 protein: CASSPGGGRGYNEQFF

J gene: TRBJ2-1
D gene: NA
clone size: NA
CDR3 length: 12
V gene: TRBV2
CDR3 DNA: TGTGCCAGCAGTCCGGAGGCCCTCATGGCGTTCTTC
CDR3 protein: CASSPEALMAFF

J gene: TRBJ1-5
D gene: NA
clone size: NA
CDR3 length: 15
V gene: TRBV10-3
CDR3 DNA: TGTGCCATCAGTGAATTGGGGGGGGGCAATCAGCCCCAGCATTTT
CDR3 protein: CAISELGGGNQPQHF

J gene: TRBJ1-3
D gene: NA
clone size: NA
CDR3 length: 17
V gene: TRBV25-1
CDR3 DNA: TGTGCCAGCAGTGACCGGAATGGGGGGGCAGGGGGAAACACCATATATTTT
CDR3 protein: CASSDRNGGAGGNTIYF

J gene: TRBJ2-7
D gene: NA
clone size: once
CDR3 length: 11
V gene: TRBV11-2
CDR3 DNA: TGTGCCAGTTATGACCGGGGGGCCCAGTACTTC
CDR3 protein: CASYDRGAQYF

J gene: TRBJ2-3
D gene: TRBD1
clone size: NA
CDR3 length: 15
V gene: TRBV29-1
CDR3 DNA: TGCAGCGTTGTGGTACGGACAGGGGGCCCAGATACGCAGTATTTT
CDR3 protein: CSVVVRTGGPDTQYF

J gene: TRBJ2-5
D gene: TRBD1
clone size: NA
CDR3 length: 15
V gene: TRBV4-1
CDR3 DNA: TGCGCCAGCAGCCAGCTCGACAGGGTAGGAGAGACCCAGTACTTC
CDR3 protein: CASSQLDRVGETQYF

J gene: TRBJ2-7
D gene: TRBD2
clone size: once
CDR3 length: 16
V gene: TRBV7-8
CDR3 DNA: TGTGCCAGCAGCACGACTTTACTAGCGGGGGGATACGAGCAGTACTTC
CDR3 protein: CASSTTLLAGGYEQYF

J gene: TRBJ1-3
D gene: NA
clone size: NA
CDR3 length: 15
V gene: TRBV1
CDR3 DNA: TGCACCAGCAGCCAACTAAGTGGGCCCGGAAACACCATATATTTT
CDR3 protein: CTSSQLSGPGNTIYF

J gene: TRBJ1-2
D gene: NA
clone size: NA
CDR3 length: 13
V gene: TRBV28
CDR3 DNA: TGTGCCAGCCGAATAGACAGCAACTATGGCTACACCTTC
CDR3 protein: CASRIDSNYGYTF

J gene: TRBJ2-1
D gene: TRBD2
clone size: NA
CDR3 length: 16
V gene: TRBV6-5
CDR3 DNA: TGTGCCAGCAGTTTACGTCGGGACCCGGGGGGGAATGAGCAGTTCTTC
CDR3 protein: CASSLRRDPGGNEQFF

J gene: TRBJ2-1
D gene: NA
clone size: NA
CDR3 length: 15
V gene: TRBV11-1
CDR3 DNA: TGTGCCAGCAGCTTAGACAGGGAGAGTTTCAATGAGCAGTTCTTC
CDR3 protein: CASSLDRESFNEQFF

J gene: TRBJ2-6
D gene: NA
clone size: NA
CDR3 length: 16
V gene: TRBV7-9
CDR3 DNA: TGTGCCAGCACCCGACAGGCCGCATCTGGGGCCAACGTCCTGACTTTC
CDR3 protein: CASTRQAASGANVLTF

J gene: TRBJ2-3
D gene: NA
clone size: NA
CDR3 length: 17
V gene: TRBV11-1
CDR3 DNA: TGTGCCAGCAGCTCCCCAGAGAAAGGGGCGAGCACAGATACGCAGTATTTT
CDR3 protein: CASSSPEKGASTDTQYF

J gene: TRBJ1-4
D gene: TRBD1
clone size: NA
CDR3 length: 15
V gene: TRBV15
CDR3 DNA: TGTGCCACCAGCAGGGCCGGGACAGCTAATGAAAAACTGTTTTTT
CDR3 protein: CATSRAGTANEKLFF

J gene: TRBJ2-5
D gene: TRBD2
clone size: NA
CDR3 length: 15
V gene: TRBV7-6
CDR3 DNA: TGTGCCAGCAGCTTAGATTCCGGGGGGACGGGGACCCAGTACTTC
CDR3 protein: CASSLDSGGTGTQYF

J gene: TRBJ2-1
D gene: NA
clone size: NA
CDR3 length: 17
V gene: TRBV4-3
CDR3 DNA: TGCGCCAGCAGCCAAGACGTCAGAGGAAGCTCCTACAATGAGCAGTTCTTC
CDR3 protein: CASSQDVRGSSYNEQFF

J gene: TRBJ1-6
D gene: TRBD1
clone size: NA
CDR3 length: 17
V gene: TRBV5-1
CDR3 DNA: TGCGCCAGCAGTAAAGGACAGGGGAGCTCCTATAATTCACCCCTCCACTTT
CDR3 protein: CASSKGQGSSYNSPLHF

J gene: TRBJ2-1
D gene: TRBD1
clone size: once
CDR3 length: 14
V gene: TRBV30
CDR3 DNA: TGTGCCTGGAGTACCGATTTCAGGGGGAATGAGCAGTTCTTC
CDR3 protein: CAWSTDFRGNEQFF

J gene: TRBJ1-4
D gene: TRBD1
clone size: NA
CDR3 length: 16
V gene: TRBV7-9
CDR3 DNA: TGTGCCAGCAGCTTGGGGCCGGGACAGGTGAATGAAAAACTGTTTTTT
CDR3 protein: CASSLGPGQVNEKLFF